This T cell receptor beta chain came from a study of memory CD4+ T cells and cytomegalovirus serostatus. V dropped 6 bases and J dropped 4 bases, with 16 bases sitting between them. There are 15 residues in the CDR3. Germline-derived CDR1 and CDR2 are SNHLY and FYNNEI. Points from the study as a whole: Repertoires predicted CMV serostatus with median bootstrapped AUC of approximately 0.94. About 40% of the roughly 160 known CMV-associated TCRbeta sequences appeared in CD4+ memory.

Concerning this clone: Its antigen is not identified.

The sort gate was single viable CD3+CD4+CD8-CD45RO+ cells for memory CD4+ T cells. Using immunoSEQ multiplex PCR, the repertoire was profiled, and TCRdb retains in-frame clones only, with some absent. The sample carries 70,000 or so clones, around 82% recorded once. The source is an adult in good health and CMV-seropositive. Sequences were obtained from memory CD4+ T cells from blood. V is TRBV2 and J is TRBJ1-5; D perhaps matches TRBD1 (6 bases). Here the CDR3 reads CASSRGGTSNQPQHF. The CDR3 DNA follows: TGTGCCAGCAGCCGAGGGGGGACCTCGAATCAGCCCCAGCATTTT.